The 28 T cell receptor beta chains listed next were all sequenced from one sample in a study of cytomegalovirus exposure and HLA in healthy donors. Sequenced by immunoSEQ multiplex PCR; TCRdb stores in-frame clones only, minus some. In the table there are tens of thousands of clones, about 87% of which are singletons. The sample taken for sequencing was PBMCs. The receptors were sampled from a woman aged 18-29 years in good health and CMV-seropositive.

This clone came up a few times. CDR3 in amino acids: CAWKDWRGDTDTQYF. In nucleotides, the CDR3 is TGTGCCTGGAAGGATTGGCGGGGGGACACAGATACGCAGTATTTT. J is TRBJ2-3 and V is TRBV30; 8 bases fit TRBD2. There are 15 residues in the CDR3. Germline V lookup: CDR1 GTSNPN, CDR2 SVGIG (reference sequence). Germline trimming cut 4 bases from V and 2 bases from J; bases unmatched to any gene: 8.

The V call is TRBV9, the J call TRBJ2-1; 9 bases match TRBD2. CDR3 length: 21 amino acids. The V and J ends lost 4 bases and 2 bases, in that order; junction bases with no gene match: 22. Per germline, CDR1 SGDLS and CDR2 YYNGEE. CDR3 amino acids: CASSTRRPSSIAGDPYNEQFF. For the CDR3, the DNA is TGTGCCAGCAGCACCCGAAGGCCCAGTTCTATAGCGGGAGACCCCTACAATGAGCAGTTCTTC.

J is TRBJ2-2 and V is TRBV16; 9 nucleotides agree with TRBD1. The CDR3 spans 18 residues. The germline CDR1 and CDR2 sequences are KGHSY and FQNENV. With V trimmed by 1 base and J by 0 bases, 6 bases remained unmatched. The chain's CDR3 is CASSQFPQGAANTGELFF. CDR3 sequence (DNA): TGTGCCAGCAGCCAATTCCCACAGGGGGCCGCGAACACCGGGGAGCTGTTTTTT.

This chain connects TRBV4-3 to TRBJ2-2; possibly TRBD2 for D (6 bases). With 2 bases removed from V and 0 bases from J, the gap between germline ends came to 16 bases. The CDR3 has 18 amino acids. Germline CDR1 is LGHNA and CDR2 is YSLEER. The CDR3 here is CASSQIRVSSANTGELFF. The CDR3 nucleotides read TGCGCCAGCAGCCAAATCAGAGTTTCTAGCGCGAACACCGGGGAGCTGTTTTTT.

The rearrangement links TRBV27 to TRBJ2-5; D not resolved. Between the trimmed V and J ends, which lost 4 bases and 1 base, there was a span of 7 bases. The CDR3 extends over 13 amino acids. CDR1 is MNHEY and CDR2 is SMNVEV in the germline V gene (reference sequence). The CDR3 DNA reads TGTGCCAGCAGTTCTGTTTTCCAAGAGACCCAGTACTTC. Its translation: CASSSVFQETQYF.

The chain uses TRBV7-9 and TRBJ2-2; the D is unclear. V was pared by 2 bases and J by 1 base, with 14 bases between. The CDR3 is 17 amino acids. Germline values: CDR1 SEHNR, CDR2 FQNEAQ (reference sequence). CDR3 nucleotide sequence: TGTGCCAGCAGCTTATTCGTAATGCTAAAGAACACCGGGGAGCTGTTTTTT. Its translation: CASSLFVMLKNTGELFF. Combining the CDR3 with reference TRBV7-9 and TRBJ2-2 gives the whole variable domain DTGVSQNPRHKITKRGQNVTFRCDPISEHNRLYWYRQTLGQGPEFLTYFQNEAQLEKSRLLSDRFSAERPKGSFSTLEIQRTEQGDSAMYLCASSLFVMLKNTGELFFGEGSRLTVL.

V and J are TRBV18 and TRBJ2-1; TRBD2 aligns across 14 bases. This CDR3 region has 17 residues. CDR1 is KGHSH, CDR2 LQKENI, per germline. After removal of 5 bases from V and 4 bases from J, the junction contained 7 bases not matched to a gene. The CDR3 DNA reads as TGTGCCAGCTCATCGACACGGACTAGCGGGAGGTACAATGAGCAGTTCTTC. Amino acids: CASSSTRTSGRYNEQFF.

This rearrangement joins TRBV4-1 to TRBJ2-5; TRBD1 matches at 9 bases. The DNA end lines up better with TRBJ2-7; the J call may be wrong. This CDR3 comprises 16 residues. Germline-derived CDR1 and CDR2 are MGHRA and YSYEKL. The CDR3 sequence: CASSRDSGTGRHEQYF. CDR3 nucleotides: TGCGCCAGCAGCCGGGATTCCGGGACAGGGCGTCACGAGCAGTACTTC.

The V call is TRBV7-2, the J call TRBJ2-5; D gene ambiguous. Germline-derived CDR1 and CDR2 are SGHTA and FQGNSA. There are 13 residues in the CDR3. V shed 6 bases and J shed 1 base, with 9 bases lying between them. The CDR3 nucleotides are TGTGCCAGCAGGCAACTACCCCAAGAGACCCAGTACTTC. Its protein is CASRQLPQETQYF.

The DNA of the CDR3 is TGTGCCTGGAGCGGAGACCGAAACTCCTACGAGCAGTACTTC. Amino acids: CAWSGDRNSYEQYF. The gene calls are TRBV30 and TRBJ2-7; D unclear. Trimming took 3 bases from V and 0 from J, leaving 12 bases between them. Germline V gives CDR1 GTSNPN, CDR2 SVGIG (reference sequence). The CDR3 length is 14 residues.

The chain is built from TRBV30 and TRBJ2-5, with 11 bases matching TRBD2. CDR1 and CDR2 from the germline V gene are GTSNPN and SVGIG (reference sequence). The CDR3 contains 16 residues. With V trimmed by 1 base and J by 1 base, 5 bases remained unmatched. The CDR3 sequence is CAWSALAGGIQETQYF. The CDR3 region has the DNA TGTGCCTGGAGTGCCCTAGCGGGGGGAATCCAAGAGACCCAGTACTTC.

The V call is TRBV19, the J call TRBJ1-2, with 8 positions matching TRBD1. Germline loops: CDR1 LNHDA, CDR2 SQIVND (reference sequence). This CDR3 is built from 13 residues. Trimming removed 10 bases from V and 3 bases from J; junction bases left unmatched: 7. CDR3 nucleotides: TGTGCCACTTCAGGACAGGGCTACTATGGCTACACCTTC. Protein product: CATSGQGYYGYTF.

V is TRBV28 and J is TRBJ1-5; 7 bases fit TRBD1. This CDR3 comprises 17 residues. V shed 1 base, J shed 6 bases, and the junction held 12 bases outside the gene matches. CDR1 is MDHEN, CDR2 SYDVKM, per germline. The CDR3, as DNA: TGTGCCAGCAGTTTATCCACAGGGGTAGTGACCCGTCAGCCCCAGCATTTT. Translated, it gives CASSLSTGVVTRQPQHF.

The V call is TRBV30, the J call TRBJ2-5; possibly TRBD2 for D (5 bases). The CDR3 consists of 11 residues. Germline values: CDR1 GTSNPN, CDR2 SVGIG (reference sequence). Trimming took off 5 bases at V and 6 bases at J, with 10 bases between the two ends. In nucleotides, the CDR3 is TGTGCCTGGGGCGGGCTCCAGACCCAGTACTTC. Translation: CAWGGLQTQYF.

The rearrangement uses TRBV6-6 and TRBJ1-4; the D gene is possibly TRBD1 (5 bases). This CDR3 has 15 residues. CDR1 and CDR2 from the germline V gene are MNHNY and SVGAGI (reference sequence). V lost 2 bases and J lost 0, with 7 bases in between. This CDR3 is CASSYRGATNEKLFF. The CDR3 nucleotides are TGTGCCAGCAGTTACAGGGGTGCAACTAATGAAAAACTGTTTTTT.

The CDR3, as DNA: TGTGCCAGCAGGACAGGGGTAGGTCAGCCCCAGCATTTT. It codes for CASRTGVGQPQHF. The V gene is TRBV28, the J gene TRBJ1-5; 8 nucleotides match TRBD1. The CDR3 is 13 residues long. Germline V gene sequence: CDR1 MDHEN, CDR2 SYDVKM. J was trimmed by 6 bases and V by 6 bases; bases with no gene match: 4.

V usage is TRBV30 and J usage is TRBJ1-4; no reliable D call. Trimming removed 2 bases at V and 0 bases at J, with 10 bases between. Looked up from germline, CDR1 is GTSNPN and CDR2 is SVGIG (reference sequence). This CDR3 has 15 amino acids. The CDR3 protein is CAWSRAGTTNEKLFF. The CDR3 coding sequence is TGTGCCTGGAGTCGTGCAGGTACAACTAATGAAAAACTGTTTTTT.

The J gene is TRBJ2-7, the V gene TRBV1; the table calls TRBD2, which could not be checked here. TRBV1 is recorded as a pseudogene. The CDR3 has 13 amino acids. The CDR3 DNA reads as TGCACCAGCAGCCTGAGCGGGGTTTACGAGCAGTACTTC. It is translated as CTSSLSGVYEQYF.

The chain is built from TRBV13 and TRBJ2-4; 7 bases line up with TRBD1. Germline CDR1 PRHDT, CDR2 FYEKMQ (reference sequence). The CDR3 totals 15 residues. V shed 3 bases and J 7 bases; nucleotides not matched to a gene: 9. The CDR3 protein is CASSLGVGTANIQYF. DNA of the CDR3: TGTGCCAGCAGCTTGGGGGTCGGGACAGCTAACATTCAGTACTTC.

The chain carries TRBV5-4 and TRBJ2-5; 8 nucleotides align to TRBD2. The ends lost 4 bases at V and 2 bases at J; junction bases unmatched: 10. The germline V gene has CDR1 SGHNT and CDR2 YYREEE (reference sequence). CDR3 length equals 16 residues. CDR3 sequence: CASSRGTGGAQETQYF. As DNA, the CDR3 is TGTGCCAGCAGCCGGGGTACGGGGGGGGCGCAAGAGACCCAGTACTTC.

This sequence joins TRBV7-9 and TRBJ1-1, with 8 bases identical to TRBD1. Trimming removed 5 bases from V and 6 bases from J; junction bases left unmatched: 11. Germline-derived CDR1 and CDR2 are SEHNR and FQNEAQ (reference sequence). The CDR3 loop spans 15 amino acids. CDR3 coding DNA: TGTGCCAGCAGCGCGAATCCCAGGGGGCGACCTGAAGCTTTCTTT. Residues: CASSANPRGRPEAFF.

The CDR3 DNA is TGTGCCAGCAGCAAAAGGTGTGACAGGGACTACAATGAGCAGTTCTTC. It encodes CASSKRCDRDYNEQFF. The chain recombines TRBV21-1 with TRBJ2-1; the D call in the table, TRBD1, was not verified against the DNA. TRBV21-1 is classified as a pseudogene. The CDR3 length is 16 residues.

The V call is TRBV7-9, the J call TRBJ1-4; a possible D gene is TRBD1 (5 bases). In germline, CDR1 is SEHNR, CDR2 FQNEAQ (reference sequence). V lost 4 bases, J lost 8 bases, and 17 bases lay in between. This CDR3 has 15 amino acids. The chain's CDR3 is CASSSTGLSREKLFF. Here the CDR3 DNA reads TGTGCCAGCAGCTCAACGGGACTATCGAGAGAAAAACTGTTTTTT.

CDR3 nucleotide sequence: TGTGCCAGCAGCCCGGGACTAGCGGGAGACTACGAGCAGTACTTC. Translated: CASSPGLAGDYEQYF. J is TRBJ2-7 and V is TRBV5-4, with 14 bases fitting TRBD2. Germline lookup yields CDR1 SGHNT and CDR2 YYREEE (reference sequence). The CDR3 runs to 15 residues. After removal of 4 bases from V and 3 bases from J, the junction contained 3 bases not matched to a gene.

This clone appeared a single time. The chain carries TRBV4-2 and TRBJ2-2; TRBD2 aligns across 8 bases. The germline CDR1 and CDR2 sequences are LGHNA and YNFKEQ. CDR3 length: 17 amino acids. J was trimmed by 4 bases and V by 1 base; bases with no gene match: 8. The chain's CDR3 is CASSQGPAGARTGELFF. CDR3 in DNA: TGTGCCAGCAGCCAAGGCCCAGCGGGGGCCCGCACCGGGGAGCTGTTTTTT.

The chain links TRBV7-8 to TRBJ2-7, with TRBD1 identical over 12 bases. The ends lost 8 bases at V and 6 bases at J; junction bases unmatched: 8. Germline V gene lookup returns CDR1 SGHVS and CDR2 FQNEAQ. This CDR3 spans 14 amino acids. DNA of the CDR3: TGTGCCAGCTCGTTCCGGGACAGGGGGCGCGAGCAGTACTTC. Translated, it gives CASSFRDRGREQYF.

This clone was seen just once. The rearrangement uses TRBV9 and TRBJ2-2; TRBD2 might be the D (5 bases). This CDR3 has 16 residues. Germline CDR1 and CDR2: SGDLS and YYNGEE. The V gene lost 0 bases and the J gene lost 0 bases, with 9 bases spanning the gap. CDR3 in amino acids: CASSVGAVANTGELFF. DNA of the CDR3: TGTGCCAGCAGCGTAGGAGCGGTTGCGAACACCGGGGAGCTGTTTTTT.

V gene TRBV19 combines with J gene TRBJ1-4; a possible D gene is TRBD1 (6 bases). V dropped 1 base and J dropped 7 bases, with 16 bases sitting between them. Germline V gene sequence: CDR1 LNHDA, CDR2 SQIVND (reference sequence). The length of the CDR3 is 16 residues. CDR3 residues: CASSIVIQGQTEKLFF. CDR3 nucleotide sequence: TGTGCCAGTAGTATAGTCATACAGGGTCAAACTGAAAAACTGTTTTTT.